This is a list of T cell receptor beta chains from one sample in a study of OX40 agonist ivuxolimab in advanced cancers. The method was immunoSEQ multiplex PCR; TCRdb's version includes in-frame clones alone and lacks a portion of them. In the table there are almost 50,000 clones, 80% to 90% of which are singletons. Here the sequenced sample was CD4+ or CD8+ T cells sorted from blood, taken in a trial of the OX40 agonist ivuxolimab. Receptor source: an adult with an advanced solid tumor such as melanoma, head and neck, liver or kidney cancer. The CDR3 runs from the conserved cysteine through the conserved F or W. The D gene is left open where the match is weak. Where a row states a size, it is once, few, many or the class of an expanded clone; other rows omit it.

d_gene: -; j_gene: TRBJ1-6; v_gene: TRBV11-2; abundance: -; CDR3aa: CASSLMGRGDNSPLHF; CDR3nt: TGTGCCAGCAGCTTAATGGGAAGGGGGGATAATTCACCCCTCCACTTT
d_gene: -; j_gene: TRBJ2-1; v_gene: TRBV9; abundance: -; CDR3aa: CASSPETTNEQFF; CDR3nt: TGTGCCAGCAGCCCAGAGACTACGAATGAGCAGTTCTTC
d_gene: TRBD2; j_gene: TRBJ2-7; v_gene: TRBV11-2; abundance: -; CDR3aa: CASSLKAGEAYEQYF; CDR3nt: TGTGCCAGCAGCTTAAAGGCGGGAGAAGCCTACGAGCAGTACTTC
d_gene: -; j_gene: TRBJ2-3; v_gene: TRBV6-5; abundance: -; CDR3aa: CASSRGGSTDTQYF; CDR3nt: TGTGCCAGCAGCAGGGGGGGTAGCACAGATACGCAGTATTTT
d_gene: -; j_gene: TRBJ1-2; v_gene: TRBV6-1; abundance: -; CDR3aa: CATAAAHRDFYGYTF; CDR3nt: TGTGCCACGGCGGCTGCACACAGGGACTTCTATGGCTACACCTTC
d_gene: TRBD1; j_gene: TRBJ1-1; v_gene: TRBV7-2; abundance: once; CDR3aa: CASSFGTVNTEAFF; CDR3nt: TGTGCCAGCAGCTTCGGGACAGTGAACACTGAAGCTTTCTTT
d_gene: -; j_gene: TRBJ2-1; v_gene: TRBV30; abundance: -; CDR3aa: CAWSVTTTYNEQFF; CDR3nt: TGTGCCTGGAGTGTGACCACTACCTACAATGAGCAGTTCTTC
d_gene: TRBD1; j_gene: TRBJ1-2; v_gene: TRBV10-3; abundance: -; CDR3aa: CAIRQGQERGYGYTF; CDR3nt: TGTGCCATCCGACAGGGCCAAGAGAGGGGATATGGCTACACCTTC
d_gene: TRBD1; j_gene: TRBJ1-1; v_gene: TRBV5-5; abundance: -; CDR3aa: CASSWTGEAFF; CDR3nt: TGTGCCAGCAGCTGGACAGGGGAAGCTTTCTTT
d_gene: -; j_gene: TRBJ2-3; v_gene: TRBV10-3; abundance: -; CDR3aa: CANSGEGTDTQYF; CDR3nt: TGTGCCAATTCTGGAGAGGGAACAGATACGCAGTATTTT
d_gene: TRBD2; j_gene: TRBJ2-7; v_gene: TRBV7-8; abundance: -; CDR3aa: CASSLEIGGVVRAYEQYF; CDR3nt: TGTGCCAGCAGCTTAGAAATTGGGGGGGTAGTAAGGGCCTACGAGCAGTACTTC
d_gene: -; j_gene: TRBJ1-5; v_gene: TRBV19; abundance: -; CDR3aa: CASSMGGGEQPQHF; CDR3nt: TGTGCCAGTAGTATGGGCGGGGGCGAACAGCCCCAGCATTTT
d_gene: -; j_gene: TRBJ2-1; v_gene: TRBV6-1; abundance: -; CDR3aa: CASSAKARVGEQFF; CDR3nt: TGTGCCAGCAGTGCCAAGGCGCGGGTGGGTGAGCAGTTCTTC
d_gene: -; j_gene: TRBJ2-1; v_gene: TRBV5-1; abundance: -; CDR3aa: CASGTGLSYNEQFF; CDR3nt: TGCGCCAGCGGAACAGGGTTATCCTACAATGAGCAGTTCTTC
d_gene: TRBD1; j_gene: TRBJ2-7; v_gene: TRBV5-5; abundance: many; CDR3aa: CASSPRDRAGEQYF; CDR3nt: TGTGCCAGCAGCCCGCGGGACAGGGCGGGAGAGCAGTACTTC
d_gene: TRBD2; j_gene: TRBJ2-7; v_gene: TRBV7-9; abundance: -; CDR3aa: CASSPSGGTSYEQYF; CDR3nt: TGTGCCAGCAGCCCTAGCGGGGGAACCTCCTACGAGCAGTACTTC
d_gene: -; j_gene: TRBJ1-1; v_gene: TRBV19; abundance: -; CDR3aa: CASSVGGNTEAFF; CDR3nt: TGTGCCAGTAGTGTAGGAGGGAACACTGAAGCTTTCTTT
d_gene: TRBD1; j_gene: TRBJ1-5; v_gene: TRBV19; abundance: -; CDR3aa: CASSIEEQGANQPQHF; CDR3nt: TGTGCCAGTAGTATAGAGGAACAGGGGGCAAATCAGCCCCAGCATTTT
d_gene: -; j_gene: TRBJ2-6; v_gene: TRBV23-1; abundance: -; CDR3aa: CASHPTGPGANVLTF; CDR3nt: TGCGCCAGCCACCCGACAGGTCCTGGGGCCAACGTCCTGACTTTC
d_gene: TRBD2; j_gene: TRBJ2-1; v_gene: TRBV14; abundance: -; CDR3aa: CASSFRLAGGYEQFF; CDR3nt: TGTGCCAGCAGCTTTCGACTAGCGGGGGGCTATGAGCAGTTCTTC
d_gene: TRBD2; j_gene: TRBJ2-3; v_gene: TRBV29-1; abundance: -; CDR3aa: CSVVSLAESTDTQYF; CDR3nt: TGCAGCGTTGTGAGCCTAGCGGAAAGCACAGATACGCAGTATTTT
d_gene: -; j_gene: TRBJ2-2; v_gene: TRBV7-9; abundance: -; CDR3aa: CASTLPEEANTGELFF; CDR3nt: TGTGCCAGCACCCTCCCAGAAGAAGCGAACACCGGGGAGCTGTTTTTT
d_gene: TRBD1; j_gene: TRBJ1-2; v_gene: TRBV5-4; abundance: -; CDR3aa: CASSLAGTGGYGYTF; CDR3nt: TGTGCCAGCAGCTTAGCCGGGACAGGGGGGTATGGCTACACCTTC